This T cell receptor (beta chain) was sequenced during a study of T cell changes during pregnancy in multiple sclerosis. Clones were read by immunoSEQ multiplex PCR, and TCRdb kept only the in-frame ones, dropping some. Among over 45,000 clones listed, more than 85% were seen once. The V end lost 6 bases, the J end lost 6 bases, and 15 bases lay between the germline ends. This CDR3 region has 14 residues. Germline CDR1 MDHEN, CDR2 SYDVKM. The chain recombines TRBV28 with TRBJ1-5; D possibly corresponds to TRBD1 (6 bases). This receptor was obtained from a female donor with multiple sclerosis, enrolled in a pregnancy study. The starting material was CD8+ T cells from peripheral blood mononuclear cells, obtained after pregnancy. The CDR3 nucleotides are TGTGCCAGCAGGGTGGAGACAGGCAGTCAGCCCCAGCATTTT. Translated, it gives CASRVETGSQPQHF.